This TCR beta chain was sequenced in a study of blood T cell repertoires in COVID-19. Original processing methods: Amplification from reference gene primers served as the basis for estimated nucleated cell counts. This table comes from immunoSEQ multiplex PCR, and its TCRdb copy is limited to in-frame clones, with some not included. The V and J calls and clone size were taken over from that table, and D and trimming were inferred from the DNA. The sample has fewer than 350,000 clones; about 86% are singletons. CDR1 is MDHEN, CDR2 SYDVKM, per germline. Trimming took 5 bases from V and 3 from J, leaving 13 bases between them. The CDR3 is 14 amino acids.

V gene TRBV28 combines with J gene TRBJ1-2; tentative D call: TRBD1 (6 bases). The sample taken for sequencing was PBMCs or T cells enriched from blood (not recorded which). The sequence was collected from a woman aged 40 to 55 with acute COVID-19. The CDR3 nucleotides read TGTGCCAGCAGTCCGCCAGGGGATCACTATGGCTACACCTTC. It is translated as CASSPPGDHYGYTF.